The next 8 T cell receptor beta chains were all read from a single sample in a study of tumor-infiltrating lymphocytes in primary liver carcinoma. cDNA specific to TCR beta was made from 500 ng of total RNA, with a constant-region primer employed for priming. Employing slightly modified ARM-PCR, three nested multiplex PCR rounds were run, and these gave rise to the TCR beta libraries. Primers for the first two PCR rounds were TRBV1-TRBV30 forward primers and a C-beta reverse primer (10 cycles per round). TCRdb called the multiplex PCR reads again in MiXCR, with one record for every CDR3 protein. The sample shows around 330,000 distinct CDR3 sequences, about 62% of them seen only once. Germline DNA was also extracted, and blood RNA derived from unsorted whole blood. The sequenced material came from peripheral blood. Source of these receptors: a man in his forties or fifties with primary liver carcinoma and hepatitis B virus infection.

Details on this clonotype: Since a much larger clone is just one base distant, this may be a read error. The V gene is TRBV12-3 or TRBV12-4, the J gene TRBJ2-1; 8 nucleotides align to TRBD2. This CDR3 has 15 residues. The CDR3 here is CASSSAGVSYKEQFF. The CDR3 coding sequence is TGTGCCAGCAGTTCAGCGGGAGTCTCCTACAAGGAGCAGTTCTTC.

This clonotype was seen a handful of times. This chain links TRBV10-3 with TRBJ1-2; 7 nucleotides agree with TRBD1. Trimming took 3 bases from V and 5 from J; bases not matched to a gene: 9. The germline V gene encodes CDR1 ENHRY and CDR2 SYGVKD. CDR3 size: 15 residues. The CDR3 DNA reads TGTGCCATCAGTGATGCGGCCGGGACAGATTATGGCTACACCTTC. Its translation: CAISDAAGTDYGYTF.

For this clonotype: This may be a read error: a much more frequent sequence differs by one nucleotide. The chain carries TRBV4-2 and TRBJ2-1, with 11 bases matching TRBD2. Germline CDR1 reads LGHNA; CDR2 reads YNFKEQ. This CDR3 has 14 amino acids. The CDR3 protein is CVSSQEASGRWVFF. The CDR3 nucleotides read TGTGTCAGCAGCCAAGAAGCTAGCGGGAGGTGGGTGTTCTTC.

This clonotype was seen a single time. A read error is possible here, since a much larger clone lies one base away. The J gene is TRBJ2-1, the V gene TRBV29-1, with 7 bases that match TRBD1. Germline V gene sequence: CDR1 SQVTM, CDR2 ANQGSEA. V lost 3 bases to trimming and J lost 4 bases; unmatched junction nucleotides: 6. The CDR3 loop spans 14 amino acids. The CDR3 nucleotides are TGCAGCGTTGAGAGAGGGGGCAGGTACAATGAGCAGTTCTTC. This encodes CSVERGGRYNEQFF.

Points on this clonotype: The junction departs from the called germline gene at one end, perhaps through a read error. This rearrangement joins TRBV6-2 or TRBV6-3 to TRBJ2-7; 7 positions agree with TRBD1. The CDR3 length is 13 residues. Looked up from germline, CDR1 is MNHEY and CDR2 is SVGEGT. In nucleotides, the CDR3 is TGTACCAGCAGCCTCGGACAGGACTACGAGCAGTACTTC. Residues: CTSSLGQDYEQYF.

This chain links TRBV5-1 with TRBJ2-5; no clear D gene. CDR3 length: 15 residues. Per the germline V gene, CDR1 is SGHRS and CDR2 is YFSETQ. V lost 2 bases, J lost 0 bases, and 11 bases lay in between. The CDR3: CASSFEGKNQETQYF. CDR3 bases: TGCGCCAGCAGCTTCGAAGGGAAAAACCAAGAGACCCAGTACTTC.

The CDR3 DNA sequence: TGTGCCACCAGTTCCGGGACAGGGGTGAACACCGGGGAGCTGTTTTTT. It specifies CATSSGTGVNTGELFF. The chain couples TRBV24-1 to TRBJ2-2; 10 bases fit TRBD1. CDR3 length: 16 amino acids. The junction had 4 bases not matched to a gene; V was cut back by 6 bases and J by 1 base. The germline V gene has CDR1 KGHDR and CDR2 SFDVKD.

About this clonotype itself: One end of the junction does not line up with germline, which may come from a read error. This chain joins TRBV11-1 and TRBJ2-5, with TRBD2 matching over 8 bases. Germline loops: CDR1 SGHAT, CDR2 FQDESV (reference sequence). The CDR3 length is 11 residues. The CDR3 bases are TGTGTCGGGGGGGACCAAGAGACCCAATACTTC. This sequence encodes CVGGDQETQYF. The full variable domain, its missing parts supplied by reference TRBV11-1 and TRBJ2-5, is EAEVAQSPRYKITEKSQAVAFWCDPISGHATLYWYRQILGQGPELLVQFQDESVVDDSQLPKDRFSAERLKGVDSTLKIQPAELGDSAMYLCVGGDQETQYFGPGTRLLVL.